This paragraph covers one T cell receptor (beta chain) sequence. Sequencing used immunoSEQ multiplex PCR; TCRdb keeps in-frame clones, though not all of them. The profile shows around 230,000 clones, 86% of them singletons. Participants' reported clinical history set cohort assignment. The entry originates in a study of blood T cell repertoires in COVID-19. Overall study context: Acute and convalescent COVID-19 samples came from the United States, Italy and Spain.

The source material was PBMCs or T cells enriched from blood (not recorded which). This sequence was found in a woman between 40 and 55 years old with acute COVID-19.

This CDR3 reads CASSLGQEQFF. In nucleotides, the CDR3 is TGTGCCAGCAGTTTGGGGCAGGAGCAGTTCTTC. V gene TRBV6-5 combines with J gene TRBJ2-1, with D maybe TRBD1 (5 bases). CDR3 length: 11 amino acids. Germline V gene data show CDR1 as MNHEY and CDR2 as SVGAGI. Trimming stripped 4 bases from V and 10 bases from J, with 8 bases between.